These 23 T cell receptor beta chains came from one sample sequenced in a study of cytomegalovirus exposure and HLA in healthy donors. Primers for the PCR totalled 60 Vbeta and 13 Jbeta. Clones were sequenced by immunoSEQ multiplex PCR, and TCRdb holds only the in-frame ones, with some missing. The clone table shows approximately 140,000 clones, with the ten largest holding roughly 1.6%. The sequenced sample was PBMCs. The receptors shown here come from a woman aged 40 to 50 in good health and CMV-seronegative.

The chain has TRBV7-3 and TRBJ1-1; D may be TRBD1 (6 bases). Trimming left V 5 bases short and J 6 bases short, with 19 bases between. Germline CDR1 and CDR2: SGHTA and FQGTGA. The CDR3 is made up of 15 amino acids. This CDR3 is CASSPSGRDNPEAFF. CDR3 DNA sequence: TGTGCCAGCAGCCCAAGTGGTCGGGACAACCCTGAAGCTTTCTTT.

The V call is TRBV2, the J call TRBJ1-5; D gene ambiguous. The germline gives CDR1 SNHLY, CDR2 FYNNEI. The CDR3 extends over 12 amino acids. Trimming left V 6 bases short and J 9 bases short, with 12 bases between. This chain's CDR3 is CASSLNSGPQHF. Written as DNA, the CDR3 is TGTGCCAGCAGCTTAAACTCAGGGCCCCAGCATTTT.

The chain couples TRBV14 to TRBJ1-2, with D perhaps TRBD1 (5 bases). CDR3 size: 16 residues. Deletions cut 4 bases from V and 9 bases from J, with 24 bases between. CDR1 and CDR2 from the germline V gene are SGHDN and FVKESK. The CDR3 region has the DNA TGTGCCAGCAGCCCCCCCGGCGCAGGGTCGGTCCGGAGCTACACCTTC. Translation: CASSPPGAGSVRSYTF.

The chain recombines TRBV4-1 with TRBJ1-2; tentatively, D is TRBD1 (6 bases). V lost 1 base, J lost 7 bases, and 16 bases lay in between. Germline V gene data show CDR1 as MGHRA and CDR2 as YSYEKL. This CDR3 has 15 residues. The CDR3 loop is CASSQVGRGTTGYTF. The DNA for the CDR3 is TGCGCCAGCAGCCAAGTCGGCAGGGGAACTACTGGCTACACCTTC.

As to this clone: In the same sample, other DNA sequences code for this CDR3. The CDR3 loop reads CASSVGGRETQYF. The CDR3 DNA is TGTGCCAGCAGCGTAGGTGGCCGAGAGACCCAGTACTTC. The V gene is TRBV9, the J gene TRBJ2-5; D call uncertain. This CDR3 has 13 amino acids. V dropped 0 bases and J dropped 4 bases, with 7 bases sitting between them. Germline CDR1 is SGDLS and CDR2 is YYNGEE.

The CDR3: CASSSGEGSSYEQYF. CDR3 coding DNA: TGTGCCAGCAGCTCCGGGGAGGGGAGCTCCTACGAGCAGTACTTC. The V call is TRBV7-2, the J call TRBJ2-7, with 7 positions matching TRBD2. V dropped 4 bases and J dropped 0; count of bases not matched to a gene: 6. Germline CDR1 is SGHTA and CDR2 is FQGNSA. The CDR3 runs 15 residues.

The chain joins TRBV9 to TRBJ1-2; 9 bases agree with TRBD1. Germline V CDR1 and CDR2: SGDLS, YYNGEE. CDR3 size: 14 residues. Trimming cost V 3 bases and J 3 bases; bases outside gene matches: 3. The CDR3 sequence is CASSADRGDYGYTF. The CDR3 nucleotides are TGTGCCAGCAGCGCGGACAGGGGAGACTATGGCTACACCTTC.

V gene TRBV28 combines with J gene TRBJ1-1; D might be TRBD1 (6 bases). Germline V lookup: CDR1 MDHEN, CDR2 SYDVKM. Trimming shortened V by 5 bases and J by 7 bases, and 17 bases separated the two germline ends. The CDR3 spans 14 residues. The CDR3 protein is CASSNPPGHLEAFF. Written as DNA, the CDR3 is TGTGCCAGCAGTAACCCGCCGGGACACCTTGAAGCTTTCTTT.

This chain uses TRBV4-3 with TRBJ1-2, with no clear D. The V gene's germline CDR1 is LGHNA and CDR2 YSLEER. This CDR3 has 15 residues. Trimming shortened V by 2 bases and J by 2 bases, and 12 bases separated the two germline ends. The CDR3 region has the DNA TGCGCCAGCAGCCAACACGAGATTCCCAACTATGGCTACACCTTC. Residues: CASSQHEIPNYGYTF.

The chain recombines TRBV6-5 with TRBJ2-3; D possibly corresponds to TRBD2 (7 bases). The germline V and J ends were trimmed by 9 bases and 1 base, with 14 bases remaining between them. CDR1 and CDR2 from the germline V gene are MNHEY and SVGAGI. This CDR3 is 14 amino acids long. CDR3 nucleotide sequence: TGTGCCAGTTCCCGGGGGGCTGGCACAGATACGCAGTATTTT. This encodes CASSRGAGTDTQYF.

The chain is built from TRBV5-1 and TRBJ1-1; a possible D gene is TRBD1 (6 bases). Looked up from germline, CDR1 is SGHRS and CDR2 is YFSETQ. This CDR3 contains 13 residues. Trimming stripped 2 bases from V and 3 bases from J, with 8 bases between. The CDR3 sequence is CASSFPGDTEAFF. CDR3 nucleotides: TGCGCCAGCAGCTTCCCAGGGGACACTGAAGCTTTCTTT.

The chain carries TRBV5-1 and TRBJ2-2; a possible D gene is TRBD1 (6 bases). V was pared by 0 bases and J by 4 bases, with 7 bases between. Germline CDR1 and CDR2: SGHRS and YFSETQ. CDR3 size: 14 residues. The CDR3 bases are TGCGCCAGCAGCTTGGGGACAGCCACCGGGGAGCTGTTTTTT. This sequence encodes CASSLGTATGELFF.

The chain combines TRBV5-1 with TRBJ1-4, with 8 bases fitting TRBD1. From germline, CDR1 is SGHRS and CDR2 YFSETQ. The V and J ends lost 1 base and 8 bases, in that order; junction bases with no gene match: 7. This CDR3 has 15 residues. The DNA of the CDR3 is TGCGCCAGCAGCTTGTCAGCAGGGGGCCAGGAAAAACTGTTTTTT. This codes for CASSLSAGGQEKLFF.

CDR3: CASSPRQGYEQYV. DNA for the CDR3: TGTGCCAGCAGCCCCCGACAGGGCTACGAGCAGTACGTC. The chain recombines TRBV5-6 with TRBJ2-7, with 7 bases matching TRBD1. Per germline, CDR1 SGHDT and CDR2 YYEEEE. This CDR3 has 13 amino acids. Trimming at V came to 4 bases and at J to 3 bases, leaving 4 bases not matched to a gene.

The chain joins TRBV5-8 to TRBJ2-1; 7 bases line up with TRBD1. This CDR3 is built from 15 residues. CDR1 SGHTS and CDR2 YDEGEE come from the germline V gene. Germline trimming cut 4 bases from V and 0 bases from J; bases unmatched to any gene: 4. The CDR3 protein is CASSRQGNSYNEQFF. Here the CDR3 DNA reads TGTGCCAGCAGCAGACAGGGAAACTCCTACAATGAGCAGTTCTTC.

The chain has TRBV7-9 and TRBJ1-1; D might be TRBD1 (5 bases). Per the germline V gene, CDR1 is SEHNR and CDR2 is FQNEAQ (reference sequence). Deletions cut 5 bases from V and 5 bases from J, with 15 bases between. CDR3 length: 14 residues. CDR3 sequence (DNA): TGTGCCAGCAGCCCGCCGGGGGGTGAAACTGAAGCTTTCTTT. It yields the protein CASSPPGGETEAFF.

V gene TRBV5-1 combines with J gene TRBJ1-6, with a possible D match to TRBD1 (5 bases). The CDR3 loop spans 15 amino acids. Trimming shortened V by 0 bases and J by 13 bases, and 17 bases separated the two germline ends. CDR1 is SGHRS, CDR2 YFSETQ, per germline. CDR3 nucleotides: TGCGCCAGCAGCTTGGGCCAGGGCCTCTTTGGCCCCCTCCACTTT. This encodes CASSLGQGLFGPLHF. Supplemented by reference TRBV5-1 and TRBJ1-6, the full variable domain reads KAGVTQTPRYLIKTRGQQVTLSCSPISGHRSVSWYQQTPGQGLQFLFEYFSETQRNKGNFPGRFSGRQFSNSRSEMNVSTLELGDSALYLCASSLGQGLFGPLHFGNGTRLTVT.

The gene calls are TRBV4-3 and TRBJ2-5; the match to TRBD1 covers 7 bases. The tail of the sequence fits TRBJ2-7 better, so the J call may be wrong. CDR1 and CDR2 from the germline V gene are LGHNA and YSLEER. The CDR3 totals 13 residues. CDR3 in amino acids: CASSQVQGYEQYF. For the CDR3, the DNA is TGCGCCAGCAGCCAAGTACAGGGGTACGAGCAGTACTTC.

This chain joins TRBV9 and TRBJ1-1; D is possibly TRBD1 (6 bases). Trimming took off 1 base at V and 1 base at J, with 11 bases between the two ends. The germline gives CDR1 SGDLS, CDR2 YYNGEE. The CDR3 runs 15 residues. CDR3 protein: CASSVRGGGNTEAFF. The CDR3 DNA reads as TGTGCCAGCAGCGTAAGAGGGGGGGGGAACACTGAAGCTTTCTTT. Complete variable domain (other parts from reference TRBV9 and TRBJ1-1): DSGVTQTPKHLITATGQRVTLRCSPRSGDLSVYWYQQSLDQGLQFLIQYYNGEERAKGNILERFSAQQFPDLHSELNLSSLELGDSALYFCASSVRGGGNTEAFFGQGTRLTVV.

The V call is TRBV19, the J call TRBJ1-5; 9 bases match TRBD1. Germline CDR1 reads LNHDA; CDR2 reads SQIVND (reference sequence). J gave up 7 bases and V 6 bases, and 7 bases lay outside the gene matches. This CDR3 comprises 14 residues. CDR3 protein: CASRTGTGSQPQHF. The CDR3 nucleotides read TGTGCCAGTAGGACCGGGACAGGGTCCCAGCCCCAGCATTTT. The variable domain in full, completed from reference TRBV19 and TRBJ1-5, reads DGGITQSPKYLFRKEGQNVTLSCEQNLNHDAMYWYRQDPGQGLRLIYYSQIVNDFQKGDIAEGYSVSREKKESFPLTVTSAQKNPTAFYLCASRTGTGSQPQHFGDGTRLSIL.

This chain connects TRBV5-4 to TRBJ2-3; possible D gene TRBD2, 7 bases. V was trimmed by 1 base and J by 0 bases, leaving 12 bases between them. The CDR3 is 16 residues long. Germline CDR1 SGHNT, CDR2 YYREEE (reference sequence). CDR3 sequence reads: CASSLRGAGSTDTQYF. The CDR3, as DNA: TGTGCCAGCAGCTTGCGGGGGGCAGGGAGCACAGATACGCAGTATTTT.

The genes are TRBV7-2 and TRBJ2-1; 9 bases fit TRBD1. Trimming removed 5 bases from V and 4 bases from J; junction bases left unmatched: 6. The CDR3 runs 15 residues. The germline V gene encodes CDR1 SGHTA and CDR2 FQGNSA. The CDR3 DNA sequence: TGTGCCAGCAGCCTCGACAGGGGGACTTACAATGAGCAGTTCTTC. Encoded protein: CASSLDRGTYNEQFF. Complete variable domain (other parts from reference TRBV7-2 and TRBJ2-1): GAGVSQSPSNKVTEKGKDVELRCDPISGHTALYWYRQSLGQGLEFLIYFQGNSAPDKSGLPSDRFSAERTGGSVSTLTIQRTQQEDSAVYLCASSLDRGTYNEQFFGPGTRLTVL.

Here the CDR3 DNA reads TGTGCCAGTAGTGACCGGGACAGGGCGGCCACTGAAGCTTTCTTT. Amino acids: CASSDRDRAATEAFF. The chain combines TRBV19 with TRBJ1-1, with 9 bases fitting TRBD1. The CDR3 runs to 15 residues. V shed 5 bases and J 4 bases; nucleotides not matched to a gene: 8. Germline V gene data show CDR1 as LNHDA and CDR2 as SQIVND (reference sequence).